A single sample gave rise to the 28 T cell receptor beta chains below, sequenced in a study of regulatory T cells in long-lasting Graves disease listed by TCRdb under 2021. Explained via the paper, the time point label denotes: newly diagnosed GD, antithyroid drugs for less than 3 months. RNA was extracted from PBMCs in TRIzol for both TCR sequencing and RNA sequencing. The library was obtained by multiplex PCR. Sequenced using an Illumina HiSeq 4000. CDR3 regions were amplified by Arm-PCR with iRepertoire HTBI primers to construct TCR beta libraries. TCRdb ran its own pipeline on the public reads, namely fastp trimming at Q25 and MiXCR clone calling, and kept in-frame beta chains. Entries are consolidated by CDR3 protein sequence, retaining the most common genes and DNA. Present in this sample are 200,000 to 300,000 distinct CDR3 sequences, roughly a fifth of which were seen just once. The leading ten clones occupy approximately 15% of the sample.

This specimen was peripheral blood mononuclear cells (PBMCs), taken at new diagnosis, from a patient treated with antithyroid drugs. These receptors came from a female donor with Graves disease.

At least ten counts were recorded for this clonotype. The rearrangement joins TRBV3-1 to TRBJ1-2, with D unresolved. This CDR3 is built from 15 residues. The V gene lost 0 bases and the J gene lost 3 bases, with 11 bases spanning the gap. Germline loops: CDR1 LGHDT, CDR2 YNNKEL (reference sequence). The CDR3 spells CASSQDLAAYYGYTF. The CDR3 nucleotides are TGTGCCAGCAGCCAAGATTTAGCCGCTTACTATGGCTACACCTTC. Filled out from reference TRBV3-1 and TRBJ1-2, the complete variable domain reads DTAVSQTPKYLVTQMGNDKSIKCEQNLGHDTMYWYKQDSKKFLKIMFSYNNKELIINETVPNRFSPKSPDKAHLNLHINSLELGDSAVYFCASSQDLAAYYGYTFGSGTRLTVV.

At least ten counts were recorded for this clonotype. This chain connects TRBV18 to TRBJ2-3, with 9 positions matching TRBD2. The CDR3 extends over 16 amino acids. V gave up 1 base and J gave up 6 bases; unmatched junction bases: 8. Germline CDR1 KGHSH, CDR2 LQKENI. CDR3 bases: TGTGCCAGCTCACCACTGGCGGGAGGGCCCGGTGATACGCAGTATTTT. Protein: CASSPLAGGPGDTQYF.

This clonotype was detected ten times or more. The chain couples TRBV11-2 to TRBJ2-1, with 8 bases lining up with TRBD1. Per the germline V gene, CDR1 is SGHAT and CDR2 is FQNNGV. V trimming: 6 bases; J trimming: 5 bases; junction bases outside the gene matches: 9. The CDR3 extends over 15 amino acids. CDR3 coding DNA: TGTGCCAGCAGTCACCGGACAGGGAACAACAATGAGCAGTTCTTC. This encodes CASSHRTGNNNEQFF.

In this sample, this clonotype turned up many times. The chain has TRBV20-1 and TRBJ2-3; weak D call: TRBD2 (5 bases). The CDR3 contains 12 residues. The germline V and J ends were trimmed by 6 bases and 2 bases, with 9 bases remaining between them. The germline gives CDR1 DFQATT, CDR2 SNEGSKA (reference sequence). DNA for the CDR3: TGCAGTGCCCCGGGGAACACAGATACGCAGTATTTT. It is translated as CSAPGNTDTQYF.

This clonotype was seen at least ten times. The gene calls are TRBV7-2 and TRBJ2-3; D unclear. The germline V gene has CDR1 SGHTA and CDR2 FQGNSA. The CDR3 sequence is 14 residues long. V was clipped by 6 bases and J by 0 bases, with 10 bases between them. CDR3 region: CASSSRTSTDTQYF. CDR3 DNA: TGTGCCAGCAGTAGCAGAACTAGCACAGATACGCAGTATTTT. The entire variable domain, with the rest obtained from reference TRBV7-2 and TRBJ2-3, is as follows: GAGVSQSPSNKVTEKGKDVELRCDPISGHTALYWYRQSLGQGLEFLIYFQGNSAPDKSGLPSDRFSAERTGGSVSTLTIQRTQQEDSAVYLCASSSRTSTDTQYFGPGTRLTVL.

This clonotype occurred many times. The rearrangement joins TRBV24-1 to TRBJ2-1, with 7 bases identical to TRBD2. The length of the CDR3 is 17 residues. Germline CDR1 reads KGHDR; CDR2 reads SFDVKD. The V and J ends lost 3 bases and 7 bases, in that order; junction bases with no gene match: 14. CDR3 nucleotide sequence: TGTGCCACCAGTGATCCCACCCGGGGCGGGAGCGGGAATGAGCAGTTCTTC. Translation: CATSDPTRGGSGNEQFF.

The rearrangement uses TRBV18 and TRBJ2-7; D call uncertain. Trimming left V 5 bases short and J 7 bases short, with 12 bases between. This CDR3 comprises 12 residues. Germline CDR1 reads KGHSH; CDR2 reads LQKENI. In DNA, the CDR3 is TGTGCCAGCTCAAGTCAGGAACGGGAGCAGTACTTC. Amino acids: CASSSQEREQYF.

The chain couples TRBV6-1 to TRBJ2-1; D perhaps matches TRBD2 (6 bases). CDR1 and CDR2 from the germline V gene are MNHNS and SASEGT. CDR3 size: 11 residues. The V gene lost 10 bases and the J gene lost 12 bases, with 16 bases spanning the gap. The CDR3, as DNA: TGTGCCATCACGACTAGAAGTGTGCAGTTCTTC. This sequence encodes CAITTRSVQFF.

On this clonotype itself: This probably arose from a read error, given a far larger clone one base away. The chain uses TRBV2 and TRBJ2-5; TRBD1 agrees at 10 bases. Judging by the DNA end, TRBJ2-1 fits better; the J call may be wrong. This CDR3 contains 15 residues. Germline CDR1 is SNHLY and CDR2 is FYNNEI. The CDR3 DNA sequence: TGTGCCAGCACGTCGGGACAGGGGACCATCAATGAGCAGTTCTTC. This translates into CASTSGQGTINEQFF.

This clonotype was observed many times. The V and J genes are TRBV28 and TRBJ1-1; D ambiguous. Per germline, CDR1 MDHEN and CDR2 SYDVKM. This CDR3 has 13 residues. Trimming stripped 5 bases from V and 6 bases from J, with 13 bases between. The CDR3 sequence is CASSPLPRAEAFF. The CDR3 nucleotides are TGTGCCAGCAGTCCCCTGCCGCGAGCTGAAGCTTTCTTT. The full variable domain, in which reference TRBV28 and TRBJ1-1 provide the parts outside the CDR3, is DVKVTQSSRYLVKRTGEKVFLECVQDMDHENMFWYRQDPGLGLRLIYFSYDVKMKEKGDIPEGYSVSREKKERFSLILESASTNQTSMYLCASSPLPRAEAFFGQGTRLTVV.

Turning to this clonotype: A much larger clone is a single base away; this may be a read error. CDR3 sequence reads: CASKQGSTGTQYF. In nucleotides, the CDR3 is TGTGCCAGCAAGCAGGGCTCCACAGGTACGCAGTATTTT. This chain links TRBV27 with TRBJ2-3; D perhaps matches TRBD1 (5 bases). The CDR3 sequence is 13 residues long. Germline V gives CDR1 MNHEY, CDR2 SMNVEV (reference sequence).

The CDR3 reads CASRISGTVVEAFF. The CDR3 bases are TGTGCCAGCAGGATCTCCGGGACGGTGGTTGAAGCTTTCTTT. This chain joins TRBV2 and TRBJ1-1, with D possibly being TRBD1 (5 bases). This CDR3 spans 14 amino acids. The germline V and J ends were trimmed by 6 bases and 7 bases, with 18 bases remaining between them. CDR1 is SNHLY and CDR2 is FYNNEI in the germline V gene.

The table lists this clonotype with many counts. The chain carries TRBV5-1 and TRBJ1-1; D remains ambiguous. Trimming shortened V by 5 bases and J by 1 base, and 15 bases separated the two germline ends. The CDR3 covers 15 residues. CDR1 SGHRS and CDR2 YFSETQ come from the germline V gene. The CDR3 DNA reads as TGCGCCAGCAGTTATGACCCCGGACGGAACACTGAAGCTTTCTTT. It translates to CASSYDPGRNTEAFF.

In its sample, this clonotype was seen a few times. The chain recombines TRBV9 with TRBJ1-1; D gene ambiguous. The CDR3 has 13 residues. Trimming took 0 bases from V and 11 from J, leaving 14 bases between them. The germline gives CDR1 SGDLS, CDR2 YYNGEE. CDR3 loop: CASSVAGGSVAFF. DNA for the CDR3: TGTGCCAGCAGCGTAGCGGGAGGGAGCGTCGCTTTCTTT.

This clonotype was seen repeatedly, ten times or more. CDR3 DNA sequence: TGTGCCAGCAGCTTAATGGGTACGACGAACACTGAAGCTTTCTTT. Protein: CASSLMGTTNTEAFF. The chain joins TRBV7-3 to TRBJ1-1, with D hard to call. Germline-derived CDR1 and CDR2 are SGHTA and FQGTGA. V lost 1 base and J 1 base, leaving 10 bases between the germline ends. The CDR3 is 15 amino acids.

A remark on this clonotype: This is likely an artifact of a read error, given a far larger clone one base away. The chain has TRBV2 and TRBJ2-1, with D possibly matching TRBD1 (5 bases). Per the germline V gene, CDR1 is SNHLY and CDR2 is FYNNEI. V was clipped by 5 bases and J by 2 bases, with 13 bases between them. This CDR3 spans 15 amino acids. The CDR3 DNA reads TGTGCCAGCAGTTTTCAGACAGACACCTACAATGAGCAGTTCTTC. Its protein product is CASSFQTDTYNEQFF.

This clonotype was counted only a few times. The V gene is TRBV4-1, the J gene TRBJ2-3, with unresolved D. The germline V and J ends were trimmed by 1 base and 2 bases, with 10 bases remaining between them. The CDR3 extends over 15 amino acids. Germline assignment: CDR1 MGHRA and CDR2 YSYEKL. The CDR3 loop reads CASSQGTATTDTQYF. The CDR3 DNA reads as TGCGCCAGCAGCCAAGGGACGGCTACCACAGATACGCAGTATTTT.

This clonotype appeared many times. The CDR3 DNA reads TGCGCCAGCGGGGGTCAGGGAATGAACACTGAAGCTTTCTTT. It encodes CASGGQGMNTEAFF. The gene calls are TRBV10-2 and TRBJ1-1; D is perhaps TRBD1 (5 bases). V lost 8 bases, J lost 0 bases, and 13 bases lay in between. The germline V gene has CDR1 WSHSY and CDR2 SAAADI. The CDR3 length is 14 residues.

This clonotype was picked up many times. The chain recombines TRBV6-1 with TRBJ2-1; a possible D gene is TRBD1 (5 bases). V lost 7 bases and J 4 bases, leaving 11 bases between the germline ends. This CDR3 spans 13 amino acids. Germline V CDR1 and CDR2: MNHNS, SASEGT. The CDR3 is CASTLDSYNEQFF. The CDR3 DNA follows: TGTGCCAGCACCCTAGACAGTTACAATGAGCAGTTCTTC.

This clonotype was seen at least ten times. The chain links TRBV28 to TRBJ2-3, with D possibly being TRBD2 (7 bases). This CDR3 has 19 residues. Trimming removed 5 bases from V and 0 bases from J, with 24 bases in between. From germline, CDR1 is MDHEN and CDR2 SYDVKM. This CDR3 reads CASSPITAGAYVSTDTQYF. In DNA, the CDR3 is TGTGCCAGCAGTCCAATTACGGCGGGGGCCTACGTAAGCACAGATACGCAGTATTTT.

This clonotype appeared many times. The CDR3 protein is CASSQTRSLKPQHF. The CDR3 DNA sequence: TGCGCCAGCAGCCAAACACGATCTCTTAAGCCCCAGCATTTT. The genes are TRBV4-3 and TRBJ1-5; D call uncertain. Germline V gives CDR1 LGHNA, CDR2 YSLEER. The CDR3 has 14 amino acids. Trimming took off 2 bases at V and 8 bases at J, with 13 bases between the two ends.

There are many counts of this clonotype. The chain has TRBV2 and TRBJ2-7; D not resolved. The germline gives CDR1 SNHLY, CDR2 FYNNEI. The CDR3 has 12 residues. Trimming removed 6 bases at V and 3 bases at J, with 9 bases between. CDR3 protein: CASSPQNYEQYF. CDR3 coding DNA: TGTGCCAGCAGCCCACAGAACTACGAGCAGTACTTC. Together with reference TRBV2 and TRBJ2-7, the CDR3 gives the full variable domain: EPEVTQTPSHQVTQMGQEVILRCVPISNHLYFYWYRQILGQKVEFLVSFYNNEISEKSEIFDDQFSVERPDGSNFTLKIRSTKLEDSAMYFCASSPQNYEQYFGPGTRLTVT.

Ten or more counts support this clonotype. This chain links TRBV6-1 with TRBJ2-1; D remains unclear. Germline V lookup: CDR1 MNHNS, CDR2 SASEGT. Deletions cut 6 bases from V and 2 bases from J, with 14 bases between. The CDR3 has 15 amino acids. CDR3: CASRRTRVAYNEQFF. The CDR3 DNA is TGTGCCAGCAGACGTACACGAGTAGCCTACAATGAGCAGTTCTTC.

This clonotype was counted many times. The J gene is TRBJ2-5, the V gene TRBV2; D call uncertain. CDR3 length: 13 residues. Germline lookup yields CDR1 SNHLY and CDR2 FYNNEI. V was cut by 4 bases and J by 4 bases, with 10 bases left in between. CDR3 nucleotide sequence: TGTGCCAGCAGTGGATCGGTTGGAGAGACCCAGTACTTC. Translation gives CASSGSVGETQYF.

The sample holds a few counts of this clonotype. The chain has TRBV19 and TRBJ1-2, with 8 bases lining up with TRBD1. Germline CDR1 and CDR2: LNHDA and SQIVND (reference sequence). The CDR3 extends over 14 amino acids. V was pared by 5 bases and J by 6 bases, with 8 bases of the junction left unmatched. This CDR3 reads CASSGDRGWDGYTF. The CDR3 DNA reads as TGTGCCAGTAGTGGAGACAGGGGATGGGATGGCTACACCTTC.

Many counts were recorded for this clonotype. The rearrangement links TRBV7-9 to TRBJ1-1; no firm D call. CDR1 is SEHNR, CDR2 FQNEAQ, per germline (reference sequence). The CDR3 spans 14 residues. The germline V and J ends were trimmed by 4 bases and 1 base, with 10 bases remaining between them. CDR3 sequence (DNA): TGTGCCAGCAGCTGGGATTATAGGAACACTGAAGCTTTCTTT. It yields the protein CASSWDYRNTEAFF.

The chain employs TRBV20-1 and TRBJ1-6; TRBD1 matches at 9 bases. This CDR3 is built from 14 residues. With 3 bases clipped from V and 10 bases from J, the junction kept 7 bases outside the gene matches. Germline lookup yields CDR1 DFQATT and CDR2 SNEGSKA (reference sequence). In nucleotides, the CDR3 is TGCAGTGCTAGCTTGGGACAGGGTGTATCACCCCTCCACTTT. It translates to CSASLGQGVSPLHF.

The table lists this clonotype with many counts. The chain couples TRBV5-1 to TRBJ1-5, with D hard to call. The CDR3 is 15 residues long. CDR1 is SGHRS and CDR2 is YFSETQ in the germline V gene. The V and J ends lost 4 bases and 2 bases respectively, with 13 bases between them. The chain's CDR3 is CASSPVEGGNQPQHF. DNA of the CDR3: TGCGCCAGCAGCCCAGTTGAGGGAGGCAATCAGCCCCAGCATTTT.